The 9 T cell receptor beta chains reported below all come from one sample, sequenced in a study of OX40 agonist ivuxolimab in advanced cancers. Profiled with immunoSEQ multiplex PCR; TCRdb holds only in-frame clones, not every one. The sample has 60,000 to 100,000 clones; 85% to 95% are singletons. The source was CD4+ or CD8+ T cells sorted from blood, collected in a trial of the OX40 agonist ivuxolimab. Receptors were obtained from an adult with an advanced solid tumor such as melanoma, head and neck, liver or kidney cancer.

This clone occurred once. The CDR3 loop reads CASSLDSGGPRSYNEQFF. Here the CDR3 DNA reads TGTGCCAGCAGCTTAGATAGCGGGGGGCCCCGCTCCTACAATGAGCAGTTCTTC. The chain links TRBV7-2 to TRBJ2-1; 10 nucleotides match TRBD2. This CDR3 is built from 18 residues. With 1 base clipped from V and 0 bases from J, the junction kept 6 bases outside the gene matches. Per germline, CDR1 SGHTA and CDR2 FQGNSA.

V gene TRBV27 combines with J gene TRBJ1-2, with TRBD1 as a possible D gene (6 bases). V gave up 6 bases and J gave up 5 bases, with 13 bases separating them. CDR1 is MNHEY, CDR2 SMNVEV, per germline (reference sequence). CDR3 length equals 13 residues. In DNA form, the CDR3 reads TGTGCCAGCAGCTGGGACACTTCTTATGGCTACACCTTC. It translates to CASSWDTSYGYTF.

CDR3 in DNA: TGTGCCAGTAGTATTGCGGGAGTCAGGAATGAGCAGTTCTTC. It codes for CASSIAGVRNEQFF. This chain connects TRBV19 to TRBJ2-1; 7 bases are a match to TRBD2. The CDR3 extends over 14 amino acids. From germline, CDR1 is LNHDA and CDR2 SQIVND (reference sequence). The V gene end was trimmed by 3 bases and the J gene end by 7 bases; junction bases not matched to a gene: 6. Full variable domain (remainder filled in from reference TRBV19 and TRBJ2-1): DGGITQSPKYLFRKEGQNVTLSCEQNLNHDAMYWYRQDPGQGLRLIYYSQIVNDFQKGDIAEGYSVSREKKESFPLTVTSAQKNPTAFYLCASSIAGVRNEQFFGPGTRLTVL.

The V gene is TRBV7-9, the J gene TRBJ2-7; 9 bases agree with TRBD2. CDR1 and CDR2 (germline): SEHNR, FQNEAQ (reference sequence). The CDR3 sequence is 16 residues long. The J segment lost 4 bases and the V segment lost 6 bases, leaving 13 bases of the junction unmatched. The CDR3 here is CASSSPGTSQKYEQYF. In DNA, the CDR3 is TGTGCCAGCAGTTCCCCCGGGACTAGCCAGAAGTACGAGCAGTACTTC.

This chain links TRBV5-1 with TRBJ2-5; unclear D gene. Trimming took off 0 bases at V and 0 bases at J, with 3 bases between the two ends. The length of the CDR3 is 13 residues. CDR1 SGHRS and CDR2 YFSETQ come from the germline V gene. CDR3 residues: CASSLANQETQYF. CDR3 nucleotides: TGCGCCAGCAGCTTGGCGAACCAAGAGACCCAGTACTTC.

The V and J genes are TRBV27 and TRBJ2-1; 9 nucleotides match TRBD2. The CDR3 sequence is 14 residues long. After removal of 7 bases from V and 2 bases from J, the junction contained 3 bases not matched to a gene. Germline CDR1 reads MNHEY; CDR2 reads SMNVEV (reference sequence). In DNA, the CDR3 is TGTGCCAGCACCCTAGCGGGGCCCTACAATGAGCAGTTCTTC. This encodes CASTLAGPYNEQFF.

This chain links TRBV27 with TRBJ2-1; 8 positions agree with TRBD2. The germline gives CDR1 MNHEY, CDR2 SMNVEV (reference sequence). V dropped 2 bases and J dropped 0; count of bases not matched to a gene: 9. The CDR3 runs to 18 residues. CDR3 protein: CASSLMGVAGGSYNEQFF. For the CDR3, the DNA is TGTGCCAGCAGTTTAATGGGGGTCGCGGGGGGCTCCTACAATGAGCAGTTCTTC.

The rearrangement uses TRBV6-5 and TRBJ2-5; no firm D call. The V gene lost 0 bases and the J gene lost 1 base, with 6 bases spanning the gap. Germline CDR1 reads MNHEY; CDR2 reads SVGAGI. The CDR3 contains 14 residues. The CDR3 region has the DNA TGTGCCAGCAGTTACTCGGGCAGCCAAGAGACCCAGTACTTC. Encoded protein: CASSYSGSQETQYF.

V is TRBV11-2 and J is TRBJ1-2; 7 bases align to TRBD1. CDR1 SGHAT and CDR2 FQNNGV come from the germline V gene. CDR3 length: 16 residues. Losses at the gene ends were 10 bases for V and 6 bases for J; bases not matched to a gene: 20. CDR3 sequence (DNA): TGTGCCACGTGGGGAACACCGGGACAGAGGATCGATGGCTACACCTTC. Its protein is CATWGTPGQRIDGYTF. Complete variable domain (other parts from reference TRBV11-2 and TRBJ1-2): EAGVAQSPRYKIIEKRQSVAFWCNPISGHATLYWYQQILGQGPKLLIQFQNNGVVDDSQLPKDRFSAERLKGVDSTLKIQPAKLEDSAVYLCATWGTPGQRIDGYTFGSGTRLTVV.